These 24 T cell receptor beta chains share one sample of origin, sequenced in a study of OX40 agonist ivuxolimab in advanced cancers. This table comes from immunoSEQ multiplex PCR, and its TCRdb copy is limited to in-frame clones, with some not included. The sample consists of approximately 80,000 clones, about 90% of them appearing once. The sample consisted of CD4+ or CD8+ T cells sorted from blood, taken in a trial of the OX40 agonist ivuxolimab. These receptor sequences come from an adult with an advanced solid tumor such as melanoma, head and neck, liver or kidney cancer.

As regards this clone: The junction and the germline gene differ at one end; a read error may be behind it. CDR3 in amino acids: CASSPMDRVERFFF. CDR3 bases: TGTGCCAGCAGCCCTATGGACAGGGTCGAACGTTTTTTCTTC. The chain recombines TRBV5-8 with TRBJ1-2, with 8 bases lining up with TRBD1. This CDR3 is built from 14 residues. Germline CDR1 and CDR2: SGHTS and YDEGEE.

The rearrangement joins TRBV5-1 to TRBJ2-5, with D perhaps given as TRBD1 or TRBD2 (7 bases each). The CDR3 has 15 residues. CDR1 is SGHRS, CDR2 YFSETQ, per germline. V shed 1 base and J shed 4 bases, with 14 bases lying between them. The chain's CDR3 is CASSLQGGPSETQYF. The CDR3 DNA reads as TGCGCCAGCAGCTTGCAGGGGGGGCCGTCAGAGACCCAGTACTTC.

V usage is TRBV27 and J usage is TRBJ2-3; the match to TRBD2 covers 9 bases. The CDR3 is 17 amino acids. V lost 2 bases to trimming and J lost 1 base; unmatched junction nucleotides: 7. In germline, CDR1 is MNHEY, CDR2 SMNVEV (reference sequence). CDR3 nucleotide sequence: TGTGCCAGCAGTTTACTTCCTAGCGGGGCCGGCACAGATACGCAGTATTTT. Its protein product is CASSLLPSGAGTDTQYF.

This chain uses TRBV7-9 with TRBJ1-3; weak D call: TRBD1 (6 bases). Germline assignment: CDR1 SEHNR and CDR2 FQNEAQ (reference sequence). The V end was cut by 1 base, the J end by 2 bases, with 15 bases between. This CDR3 spans 17 amino acids. CDR3 in DNA: TGTGCCAGCAGCTTAGTGGTTTTCGGGGGGCCTGGAAACACCATATATTTT. Encoded protein: CASSLVVFGGPGNTIYF. Full variable domain (outside the CDR3, taken from reference TRBV7-9 and TRBJ1-3): DTGVSQNPRHKITKRGQNVTFRCDPISEHNRLYWYRQTLGQGPEFLTYFQNEAQLEKSRLLSDRFSAERPKGSFSTLEIQRTEQGDSAMYLCASSLVVFGGPGNTIYFGEGSWLTVV.

The CDR3 DNA sequence: TGTGCCAGCAGCCCCGGGGTGGGAGCCGGAGAGACCCAGTACTTC. Amino acid sequence: CASSPGVGAGETQYF. V usage is TRBV2 and J usage is TRBJ2-5; D may be TRBD2 (5 bases). CDR1 and CDR2 from the germline V gene are SNHLY and FYNNEI. V shed 6 bases and J shed 4 bases, with 18 bases lying between them. The CDR3 covers 15 residues.

V and J are TRBV5-1 and TRBJ1-4; the match to TRBD1 covers 10 bases. V was pared by 4 bases and J by 6 bases, with 6 bases of the junction left unmatched. The CDR3 has 15 amino acids. Germline CDR1 and CDR2: SGHRS and YFSETQ. CDR3 in DNA: TGCGCCAGCAGCCGCCTGACAGGGGGCGATGAAAAACTGTTTTTT. Translated: CASSRLTGGDEKLFF.

V and J are TRBV9 and TRBJ1-2; D possibly corresponds to TRBD1 (6 bases). CDR1 SGDLS and CDR2 YYNGEE come from the germline V gene. The CDR3 extends over 15 amino acids. V was shortened by 3 bases and J by 5 bases, with 17 bases between the two germline ends. CDR3 in amino acids: CASSAGAGVWYGYTF. CDR3 in DNA: TGTGCCAGCAGCGCTGGAGCAGGGGTGTGGTATGGCTACACCTTC.

As concerns this clone: The junction and the germline gene differ at one end; a read error may be behind it. The identical CDR3 is also encoded by other nucleotide sequences in the sample. V and J are TRBV5-1 and TRBJ1-1; 7 bases align to TRBD1. CDR1 and CDR2 (germline): SGHRS, YFSETQ. This CDR3 region has 14 residues. CDR3 nucleotide sequence: TGCGCCAGCAGCCTAGGGACAGCGAACACTGAGGCTTTCTTT. It yields the protein CASSLGTANTEAFF. The variable domain in full, with the rest retrieved from reference TRBV5-1 and TRBJ1-1, is KAGVTQTPRYLIKTRGQQVTLSCSPISGHRSVSWYQQTPGQGLQFLFEYFSETQRNKGNFPGRFSGRQFSNSRSEMNVSTLELGDSALYLCASSLGTANTEAFFGQGTRLTVV.

The chain is built from TRBV6-5 and TRBJ2-3, with 12 bases lining up with TRBD2. V was clipped by 5 bases and J by 2 bases; unmatched bases: 2. CDR1 is MNHEY, CDR2 SVGAGI, per germline. The CDR3 contains 15 residues. CDR3 protein: CASSGTSGYTDTQYF. DNA for the CDR3: TGTGCCAGCAGTGGGACTAGCGGGTACACAGATACGCAGTATTTT.

The chain recombines TRBV11-2 with TRBJ1-6, with TRBD1 matching 7 bases. The CDR3 contains 15 residues. Germline V CDR1 and CDR2: SGHAT, FQNNGV. The trim removed 2 bases at V and 6 bases at J, leaving 4 bases unmatched. In DNA form, the CDR3 reads TGTGCCAGCAGCTTATCAGGGGGGAGTAATTCACCCCTCCACTTT. Translated: CASSLSGGSNSPLHF.

In its sample, this clone was seen once. This chain joins TRBV5-5 and TRBJ1-5; no reliable D call. CDR3 length equals 17 residues. V lost 2 bases, J lost 3 bases, and 18 bases lay in between. Germline V gene lookup returns CDR1 SGHKS and CDR2 YYEKEE (reference sequence). The CDR3 bases are TGTGCCAGCAGCTTAAGATTCGAACAGTTTAACAATCAGCCCCAGCATTTT. This codes for CASSLRFEQFNNQPQHF. Full variable domain (remainder filled in from reference TRBV5-5 and TRBJ1-5): DAGVTQSPTHLIKTRGQQVTLRCSPISGHKSVSWYQQVLGQGPQFIFQYYEKEERGRGNFPDRFSARQFPNYSSELNVNALLLGDSALYLCASSLRFEQFNNQPQHFGDGTRLSIL.

The chain is built from TRBV28 and TRBJ1-2; tentative D call: TRBD1 (5 bases). The V end lost 3 bases, the J end lost 2 bases, and 13 bases lay between the germline ends. The germline V gene has CDR1 MDHEN and CDR2 SYDVKM. This CDR3 comprises 15 residues. CDR3 sequence: CASSFRGRGNYGYTF. In DNA, the CDR3 is TGTGCCAGCAGTTTCCGGGGACGGGGAAACTATGGCTACACCTTC.

This sequence joins TRBV5-1 and TRBJ2-5; 8 bases align to TRBD2. Germline V lookup: CDR1 SGHRS, CDR2 YFSETQ. The length of the CDR3 is 17 residues. The junction had 12 bases not matched to a gene; V was cut back by 2 bases and J by 3 bases. CDR3 DNA sequence: TGCGCCAGCAGCTTCCTCCCCCCGAGTAGCGGGAAAGAGACCCAGTACTTC. Amino acids: CASSFLPPSSGKETQYF.

The V call is TRBV30, the J call TRBJ1-1; tentative D call: TRBD1 (6 bases). CDR1 is GTSNPN, CDR2 SVGIG, per germline (reference sequence). The CDR3 has 12 amino acids. V was shortened by 4 bases and J by 4 bases, with 10 bases between the two germline ends. CDR3 DNA: TGTGCCTGGACCAAAGGGGGCACTGAAGCTTTCTTT. Translated: CAWTKGGTEAFF.

Comments on this clone: The same CDR3 is also encoded by other DNA sequences in this sample. CDR3 sequence: CASSGQGANTEAFF. In DNA, the CDR3 is TGTGCCAGCAGTGGACAGGGGGCGAACACTGAAGCTTTCTTT. This sequence joins TRBV2 and TRBJ1-1; TRBD1 agrees at 10 bases. The germline gives CDR1 SNHLY, CDR2 FYNNEI. The CDR3 is 14 residues long. V lost 4 bases to trimming and J lost 1 base; unmatched junction nucleotides: 0. Supplemented by reference TRBV2 and TRBJ1-1, the full variable domain reads EPEVTQTPSHQVTQMGQEVILRCVPISNHLYFYWYRQILGQKVEFLVSFYNNEISEKSEIFDDQFSVERPDGSNFTLKIRSTKLEDSAMYFCASSGQGANTEAFFGQGTRLTVV.

The V gene is TRBV28, the J gene TRBJ1-5; D is perhaps TRBD1 (5 bases). This CDR3 region has 16 residues. Per germline, CDR1 MDHEN and CDR2 SYDVKM. V lost 8 bases, J lost 0 bases, and 17 bases lay in between. The CDR3 sequence: CASQLRKGASNQPQHF. The DNA of the CDR3 is TGTGCCAGCCAACTACGTAAAGGGGCTAGCAATCAGCCCCAGCATTTT.

This chain connects TRBV19 to TRBJ1-4; no firm D call. Germline V gene lookup returns CDR1 LNHDA and CDR2 SQIVND (reference sequence). There are 15 residues in the CDR3. Trimming took off 6 bases at V and 7 bases at J, with 18 bases between the two ends. The CDR3 region has the DNA TGTGCCAGTAGCGGGCAGCCGATTCCTGGTGAAAAACTGTTTTTT. Translating it yields CASSGQPIPGEKLFF.

The chain joins TRBV29-1 to TRBJ1-1; no definite D call. V was clipped by 4 bases and J by 9 bases, with 12 bases between them. Germline V lookup: CDR1 SQVTM, CDR2 ANQGSEA. CDR3 size: 11 residues. CDR3 sequence: CSVGRETKAFF. For the CDR3, the DNA is TGCAGCGTTGGTAGGGAGACCAAAGCTTTCTTT.

The rearrangement links TRBV2 to TRBJ2-4; TRBD1 matches at 8 bases. Germline V lookup: CDR1 SNHLY, CDR2 FYNNEI. Trimming cost V 3 bases and J 0 bases; bases outside gene matches: 1. CDR3 length equals 15 residues. CDR3 region: CASSDDRGAKNIQYF. CDR3 sequence (DNA): TGTGCCAGCAGTGACGACAGGGGAGCCAAAAACATTCAGTACTTC. Full variable domain (outside the CDR3, taken from reference TRBV2 and TRBJ2-4): EPEVTQTPSHQVTQMGQEVILRCVPISNHLYFYWYRQILGQKVEFLVSFYNNEISEKSEIFDDQFSVERPDGSNFTLKIRSTKLEDSAMYFCASSDDRGAKNIQYFGAGTRLSVL.

V gene TRBV7-9 combines with J gene TRBJ1-1, with TRBD1 as a possible D gene (6 bases). With 5 bases removed from V and 3 bases from J, the gap between germline ends came to 13 bases. Germline V gene data show CDR1 as SEHNR and CDR2 as FQNEAQ (reference sequence). This CDR3 is 14 amino acids long. The CDR3 protein is CASSAQGRDTEAFF. The CDR3 DNA sequence: TGTGCCAGCAGCGCACAGGGCCGGGACACTGAAGCTTTCTTT.

The chain combines TRBV11-3 with TRBJ2-5; no clear D gene. The CDR3 contains 13 residues. V shed 1 base and J shed 3 bases, with 6 bases lying between them. Germline CDR1 SGHNT, CDR2 YENEEA. As DNA, the CDR3 is TGTGCCAGCAGCTTAGTTTTTGAAGAGACCCAGTACTTC. Its protein product is CASSLVFEETQYF.

The sample holds one count of this clone. V gene TRBV7-6 combines with J gene TRBJ2-5, with 12 bases lining up with TRBD2. CDR1 is SGHVS, CDR2 FNYEAQ, per germline. The CDR3 has 14 residues. The trim removed 3 bases at V and 4 bases at J, leaving 0 bases unmatched. CDR3 residues: CASSLTSGGETQYF. The CDR3 DNA sequence: TGTGCCAGCAGCTTGACTAGCGGGGGAGAGACCCAGTACTTC.

The chain employs TRBV7-8 and TRBJ1-2, with 8 positions matching TRBD1. Germline CDR1 is SGHVS and CDR2 is FQNEAQ. CDR3 length equals 19 residues. V was pared by 2 bases and J by 4 bases, with 18 bases of the junction left unmatched. Written as DNA, the CDR3 is TGTGCCAGCAGCTTACACCCAGGGGGCGAGGTATTCGGCGTCTATGGCTACACCTTC. Translation: CASSLHPGGEVFGVYGYTF.

The chain carries TRBV2 and TRBJ1-1; no definite D call. V lost 5 bases to trimming and J lost 2 bases, with 12 bases between them. Germline CDR1 and CDR2: SNHLY and FYNNEI. This CDR3 spans 14 amino acids. CDR3 DNA sequence: TGTGCCAGCAGTCCCCCTTCCGCAAACACTGAAGCTTTCTTT. Translated: CASSPPSANTEAFF. Combining the CDR3 with reference TRBV2 and TRBJ1-1 gives the whole variable domain EPEVTQTPSHQVTQMGQEVILRCVPISNHLYFYWYRQILGQKVEFLVSFYNNEISEKSEIFDDQFSVERPDGSNFTLKIRSTKLEDSAMYFCASSPPSANTEAFFGQGTRLTVV.